This T cell receptor (beta chain) was recovered during a study of early T cells in non-severe SARS-CoV-2 infection (dated by TCRdb to the early 2020s). Concerning the study at large: TCR sequencing used bulk RNA from unsorted whole blood, so alpha and beta chains could not be paired. What the authors observed across the whole study: VDJdb matching was skewed toward anti-spike CD8 responses and likely underestimated virus-specific expansions by missing private and CD4 specificities.

Library generation was performed with 5' RACE. The data were produced on a NextSeq 500. To correct for sequencing error and PCR bias, the TCR library protocol tagged individual cDNA molecules with unique molecular identifiers. Sequencing covered both TCR alpha and beta chains, and within each sample the abundances of alpha and beta sequences were tightly co-correlated. In the paper's pipeline: Decombinator V4 was used to annotate TCR sequences for V gene, J gene and CDR3. TCRs were defined as expanded if a significant change between any two time points was detected under a Poisson model with p below 0.0001. Abundances of TCRs were expressed as counts per million after normalisation to the total number of TCRs sequenced in each sample. TRAV1-2 paired with TRAJ12, TRAJ20 or TRAJ33 defined MAIT TCRs, while TRAV10 paired with TRAJ18 defined iNKT TCRs. VDJdb, accessed 1 November 2021, was searched for CMV, EBV and SARS-CoV-2 annotated TCRs, excluding TCRs annotated for multiple antigens. TCRdb reprocessed the public reads (quality trimming at Q25 with fastp, clone calling with MiXCR) and kept in-frame beta chains. Each entry is one CDR3 protein sequence, shown with its most common DNA and genes. The V and J calls and clone size come from TCRdb's table, not from the authors' own analysis. Across this sample there are 69,000 or so distinct CDR3 sequences, with under 9.5% seen only once. The ten largest clones take up around 5.5% of the sample.

This clonotype was seen a few times. Its antigen remains undetermined. Base qualities are missing; no much larger clone stands one base away. The germline V gene encodes CDR1 LGHNA and CDR2 YSLEER. A distance of 4 bases separates the germline ends of V and J, which lose 1 base and 3 bases respectively. The CDR3 sequence holds 13 residues, the cysteine and phenylalanine included. The CDR3 DNA has 39 bases and is translated from base 1. Set within a cohort of healthcare workers in London, UK, this nested case-control study involved weekly PCR testing of nasopharyngeal swabs along with blood sampling. Healthcare workers were recruited during the week of the UK lockdown, between 23 and 31 March 2020, and followed weekly for up to about 15 weeks.

The source material was whole blood. This clonotype was obtained from an adult who was a healthcare worker with PCR-confirmed SARS-CoV-2 infection or an uninfected control (not recorded which). Rearrangement joined TRBV4-3 to TRBJ1-3; too little of a D gene remains to name it. CDR3 sequence: CASSQGGGNTIYF. The DNA sequence follows: TGCGCCAGCAGCCAAGGAGGTGGAAACACCATATATTTT.